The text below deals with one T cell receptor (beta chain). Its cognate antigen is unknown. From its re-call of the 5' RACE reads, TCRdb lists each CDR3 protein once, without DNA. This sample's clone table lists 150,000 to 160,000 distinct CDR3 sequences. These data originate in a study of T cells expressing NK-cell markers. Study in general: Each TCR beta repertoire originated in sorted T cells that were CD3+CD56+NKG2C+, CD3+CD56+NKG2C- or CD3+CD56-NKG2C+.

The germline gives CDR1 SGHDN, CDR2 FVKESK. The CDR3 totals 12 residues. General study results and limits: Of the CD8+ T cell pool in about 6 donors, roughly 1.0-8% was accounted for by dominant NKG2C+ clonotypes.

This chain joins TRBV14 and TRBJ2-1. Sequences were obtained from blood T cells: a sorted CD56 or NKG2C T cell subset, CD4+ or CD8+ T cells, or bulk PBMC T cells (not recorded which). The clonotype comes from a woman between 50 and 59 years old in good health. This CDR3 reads CASSLSGYEQFF.